A single sample gave rise to the 22 T cell receptor beta chains below, sequenced in a study of long-term antiretroviral therapy in people with HIV. Samples were assayed with immunoSEQ v3.0 at survey level. Sequenced by immunoSEQ multiplex PCR; TCRdb stores in-frame clones only, minus some. The table includes about 35,000 clones, approximately 85% detected once. The material sequenced was unsorted PBMCs, taken 2.2 years after starting antiretroviral therapy. These TCRs come from a man aged 18 to 30 with HIV.

This clone is medium-sized within its sample. The chain employs TRBV27 and TRBJ2-7; a weak D match, TRBD2 (6 bases). V was pared by 6 bases and J by 6 bases, with 9 bases between. Germline V gene data show CDR1 as MNHEY and CDR2 as SMNVEV (reference sequence). The CDR3 is made up of 11 amino acids. The CDR3 DNA is TGTGCCAGCAGAGGAGGGTTCGAGCAGTACTTC. It specifies CASRGGFEQYF.

CDR3: CASSYSDSSYQETQYF. CDR3 DNA: TGTGCCAGCAGTTACTCGGACTCCTCTTACCAAGAGACCCAGTACTTC. The chain combines TRBV6-6 with TRBJ2-5; weak D call: TRBD2 (5 bases). Per germline, CDR1 MNHNY and CDR2 SVGAGI (reference sequence). The length of the CDR3 is 16 residues. Trimming removed 0 bases at V and 0 bases at J, with 11 bases between.

The chain has TRBV18 and TRBJ2-3; the D is unclear. CDR1 and CDR2 from the germline V gene are KGHSH and LQKENI. The CDR3 covers 13 residues. V gave up 0 bases and J gave up 3 bases, with 4 bases separating them. CDR3 bases: TGTGCCAGCTCACCACCGTCTACAGATACGCAGTATTTT. It translates to CASSPPSTDTQYF.

The chain has TRBV11-2 and TRBJ1-4; D gene uncertain. The germline gives CDR1 SGHAT, CDR2 FQNNGV. CDR3 length: 13 residues. Trimming took 5 bases from V and 0 from J, leaving 4 bases between them. As DNA, the CDR3 is TGTGCCAGCAGCCGCGCAACTAATGAAAAACTGTTTTTT. Its protein product is CASSRATNEKLFF.

V gene TRBV29-1 combines with J gene TRBJ2-7, with 15 positions matching TRBD2. V dropped 0 bases and J dropped 7; count of bases not matched to a gene: 4. The length of the CDR3 is 15 residues. The germline CDR1 and CDR2 sequences are SQVTM and ANQGSEA. The CDR3 region is CSVEDGTSGGWEQYF. The CDR3 nucleotides are TGCAGCGTTGAAGATGGGACTAGCGGGGGGTGGGAGCAGTACTTC.

A single count supports this clone. The chain combines TRBV6-6 with TRBJ1-1; D gene unclear. Trimming removed 6 bases at V and 0 bases at J, with 17 bases between. Germline lookup yields CDR1 MNHNY and CDR2 SVGAGI (reference sequence). The CDR3 covers 16 residues. Here the CDR3 DNA reads TGTGCCAGCAGCCTCAGGACGAGAGGTCTGAACACTGAAGCTTTCTTT. The encoded protein is CASSLRTRGLNTEAFF.

V usage is TRBV13 and J usage is TRBJ1-3; tentatively, D is TRBD1 (6 bases). This CDR3 is 16 amino acids long. V lost 5 bases, J lost 1 base, and 15 bases lay in between. CDR1 PRHDT and CDR2 FYEKMQ come from the germline V gene (reference sequence). The CDR3 DNA follows: TGTGCCAGCAGCCGACAGGACTACCTATCTGGAAACACCATATATTTT. Translation gives CASSRQDYLSGNTIYF.

The CDR3 coding sequence is TGTGCCAGTAGTCCGACGGGACAGGGAATGAACACTGAAGCTTTCTTT. Translating gives CASSPTGQGMNTEAFF. The genes are TRBV19 and TRBJ1-1, with 9 nucleotides matching TRBD1. The CDR3 is made up of 16 amino acids. CDR1 LNHDA and CDR2 SQIVND come from the germline V gene (reference sequence). With V trimmed by 5 bases and J by 0 bases, 7 bases remained unmatched.

This clone came up once. The chain carries TRBV15 and TRBJ2-1; 10 bases fit TRBD2. The CDR3 consists of 12 residues. The ends lost 8 bases at V and 7 bases at J; junction bases unmatched: 2. The germline V gene has CDR1 LNHNV and CDR2 YYDKDF (reference sequence). The DNA of the CDR3 is TGTGCCACCCAGCGGGGGGGAAATGAGCAGTTCTTC. It codes for CATQRGGNEQFF.

This rearrangement joins TRBV4-1 to TRBJ2-7; tentatively, D is TRBD1 (5 bases). This CDR3 has 11 amino acids. Per germline, CDR1 MGHRA and CDR2 YSYEKL. The V and J ends lost 3 bases and 7 bases respectively, with 7 bases between them. The CDR3 loop is CASSHRQEQYF. The CDR3 nucleotides are TGCGCCAGCAGCCACCGACAGGAGCAGTACTTC.

This rearrangement joins TRBV7-2 to TRBJ2-1; 11 nucleotides align to TRBD2. V gave up 2 bases and J gave up 6 bases; unmatched junction bases: 3. Germline values: CDR1 SGHTA, CDR2 FQGNSA. The CDR3 is made up of 15 amino acids. DNA of the CDR3: TGTGCCAGCAGCTTATTCCTAGCGGGAGGCAATGAGCAGTTCTTC. Protein product: CASSLFLAGGNEQFF.

The rearrangement joins TRBV29-1 to TRBJ2-3; the D is unclear. In germline, CDR1 is SQVTM, CDR2 ANQGSEA. Trimming left V 4 bases short and J 1 base short, with 9 bases between. This CDR3 comprises 13 residues. The CDR3, as DNA: TGCAGCGTTGTCGTCCGAGGCACAGATACGCAGTATTTT. Protein: CSVVVRGTDTQYF.

This rearrangement joins TRBV5-8 to TRBJ2-7; a possible D gene is TRBD2 (6 bases). The germline V gene encodes CDR1 SGHTS and CDR2 YDEGEE. The CDR3 is made up of 14 amino acids. V lost 5 bases to trimming and J lost 2 bases, with 14 bases between them. CDR3 amino acids: CASRGSRETYEQYF. In nucleotides, the CDR3 is TGTGCCAGCAGGGGCTCCCGGGAGACCTACGAGCAGTACTTC.

This clone was picked up one time. The chain recombines TRBV9 with TRBJ1-2; D remains unclear. The CDR3 is 12 amino acids. Germline V gene data show CDR1 as SGDLS and CDR2 as YYNGEE. Trimming took 0 bases from V and 6 from J, leaving 6 bases between them. CDR3 in DNA: TGTGCCAGCAGCGTAGGTCTTGATGGCTACACCTTC. The encoded protein is CASSVGLDGYTF.

A few counts support this clone. V and J are TRBV19 and TRBJ1-2; D possibly corresponds to TRBD1 (5 bases). This CDR3 has 14 residues. The germline V gene has CDR1 LNHDA and CDR2 SQIVND (reference sequence). The V end was cut by 1 base, the J end by 8 bases, with 14 bases between. CDR3 protein: CASSIAPGEYGYTF. CDR3 DNA sequence: TGTGCCAGTAGTATAGCCCCGGGGGAGTACGGCTACACCTTC. Complete variable domain (other parts from reference TRBV19 and TRBJ1-2): DGGITQSPKYLFRKEGQNVTLSCEQNLNHDAMYWYRQDPGQGLRLIYYSQIVNDFQKGDIAEGYSVSREKKESFPLTVTSAQKNPTAFYLCASSIAPGEYGYTFGSGTRLTVV.

The rearrangement links TRBV5-4 to TRBJ2-3; 7 bases match TRBD2. Germline V gives CDR1 SGHNT, CDR2 YYREEE (reference sequence). V trimming: 2 bases; J trimming: 4 bases; junction bases outside the gene matches: 7. This CDR3 is 15 amino acids long. The CDR3: CASSFLGGSADTQYF. The CDR3 nucleotides are TGTGCCAGCAGCTTCTTGGGCGGGAGCGCAGATACGCAGTATTTT.

V usage is TRBV19 and J usage is TRBJ2-2, with D tentatively TRBD1 (6 bases). V lost 6 bases and J 4 bases, leaving 12 bases between the germline ends. This CDR3 has 14 residues. Germline CDR1 reads LNHDA; CDR2 reads SQIVND (reference sequence). CDR3 loop: CASSSGEATGELFF. In nucleotides, the CDR3 is TGTGCCAGTAGCTCAGGGGAAGCCACCGGGGAGCTGTTTTTT.

The rearrangement uses TRBV27 and TRBJ1-2; perhaps TRBD1 as D (6 bases). This CDR3 is 13 amino acids long. Trimming removed 8 bases from V and 2 bases from J, with 12 bases in between. The germline V gene has CDR1 MNHEY and CDR2 SMNVEV (reference sequence). Here the CDR3 DNA reads TGTGCCAGCTACGGGCAGGGGAACTATGGCTACACCTTC. Amino acid sequence: CASYGQGNYGYTF.

The genes are TRBV4-3 and TRBJ2-1; 11 positions match TRBD2. Unmatched junction bases numbered 10, after V lost 1 base and J lost 5 bases. This CDR3 contains 18 residues. Germline assignment: CDR1 LGHNA and CDR2 YSLEER. The CDR3 protein is CASSQGGSGRAKDNEQFF. CDR3 sequence (DNA): TGCGCCAGCAGCCAAGGAGGTAGCGGGAGGGCCAAGGACAATGAGCAGTTCTTC.

This chain links TRBV11-3 with TRBJ1-3; no firm D call. This CDR3 has 15 amino acids. The V end lost 11 bases, the J end lost 0 bases, and 17 bases lay between the germline ends. In germline, CDR1 is SGHNT, CDR2 YENEEA. The CDR3 loop reads CAGDERISSGNTIYF. CDR3 nucleotides: TGTGCCGGGGATGAGCGTATTTCCTCTGGAAACACCATATATTTT.

This clone appeared once. The CDR3 bases are TGTGCCTGGAGTCCGCCGGACCGGGGATACGAGCAGTACTTC. As protein: CAWSPPDRGYEQYF. The V gene is TRBV30, the J gene TRBJ2-7; the D gene is possibly TRBD2 (5 bases). There are 14 residues in the CDR3. Germline CDR1 and CDR2: GTSNPN and SVGIG (reference sequence). The V end was cut by 2 bases, the J end by 4 bases, with 15 bases between.

This chain connects TRBV5-1 to TRBJ2-6; no reliable D call. This CDR3 has 16 residues. CDR1 and CDR2 (germline): SGHRS, YFSETQ. V was shortened by 0 bases and J by 0 bases, with 7 bases between the two germline ends. CDR3 sequence reads: CASSLAPGSGANVLTF. CDR3 in DNA: TGCGCCAGCAGCTTGGCACCGGGCTCTGGGGCCAACGTCCTGACTTTC.